This TCR beta chain was profiled in a study of technical replicates of blood from a few donors. J lost 0 bases, V lost 5 bases, and 5 bases had no gene match. The CDR3 length is 16 residues. In germline, CDR1 is SSHAT, CDR2 FNYEAQ (reference sequence). This clone was counted a single time. Sequencing was performed with immunoSEQ multiplex PCR; in TCRdb, only in-frame clones are kept and a portion is missing. The sample has under 45,000 clones; around 97% are singletons. The clonotype comes from a human donor in good health. The sample comprised T cells isolated from PBMCs. This chain joins TRBV7-7 and TRBJ2-1; 9 nucleotides line up with TRBD2. The CDR3 region has the DNA TGTGCCAGCAGCCCCGCTAGCGGGATCTCCTACAATGAGCAGTTCTTC. Translation gives CASSPASGISYNEQFF.